This passage covers 27 T cell receptor beta chains from one sample sequenced in a study of T cells in women clearing cervical HPV infection. Profiling relied on immunoSEQ multiplex PCR, and the TCRdb table lists in-frame clones only, not all of them. This sample contains tens of thousands of clones. The sample consisted of blood buffy coat. Source of these receptors: a woman between 18 and 70 years old with a cervical HPV16 infection that either progressed to CIN3+ or cleared (not recorded which).

To note about this clone: The read comes to an end 3 residues before the CDR3 does, leaving the germline J gene to fill in the end. The chain employs TRBV6-1 and TRBJ1-3; D is unclear. The germline V gene encodes CDR1 MNHNS and CDR2 SASEGT. The length of the CDR3 is 15 residues. Trimming removed 3 bases at V and 5 bases at J, with 14 bases between. The sequenced part of the CDR3 DNA is TGTGCCAGCAGTGACGTGCGGGATTTTAGAAACACC. This translates into CASSDVRDFRNT. From start to end, the CDR3 is CASSDVRDFRNTIYF.

Regarding this clone: Read data end 3 residues before the CDR3 end; the end is taken from the germline J gene. This rearrangement joins TRBV5-1 to TRBJ2-1; TRBD2 matches at 10 bases. The CDR3 has 14 amino acids. CDR1 is SGHRS and CDR2 is YFSETQ in the germline V gene. After removal of 2 bases from V and 9 bases from J, the junction contained 5 bases not matched to a gene. The CDR3 spells CASSFPGLASEQFF. The sequenced CDR3 bases are TGCGCCAGCAGCTTCCCGGGACTAGCGAGTGAG. The full variable domain, its missing parts supplied by reference TRBV5-1 and TRBJ2-1, is KAGVTQTPRYLIKTRGQQVTLSCSPISGHRSVSWYQQTPGQGLQFLFEYFSETQRNKGNFPGRFSGRQFSNSRSEMNVSTLELGDSALYLCASSFPGLASEQFFGPGTRLTVL.

A word on this clone: With the read ending 3 residues before the CDR3 end, the germline J gene is used to fill in that end. The rearrangement links TRBV20-1 to TRBJ1-5, with TRBD1 matching over 9 bases. The CDR3 contains 15 residues. The V and J ends lost 6 bases and 6 bases, in that order; junction bases with no gene match: 12. Looked up from germline, CDR1 is DFQATT and CDR2 is SNEGSKA (reference sequence). CDR3 loop: CSAREGTGIGQPQHF. CDR3 DNA (partial): TGCAGTGCCCGGGAGGGGACAGGGATAGGTCAGCCC.

As concerns this clone: With the read ending 3 residues before the CDR3 end, the germline J gene is used to fill in that end. V is TRBV20-1 and J is TRBJ2-5; 12 nucleotides agree with TRBD2. Germline trimming cut 0 bases from V and 4 bases from J; bases unmatched to any gene: 6. Germline V CDR1 and CDR2: DFQATT, SNEGSKA (reference sequence). This CDR3 comprises 16 residues. CDR3 DNA, as far as it was read: TGCAGTGCTAGAGATTTGACTAGCGGGAGTCCAGAGACC. It translates to CSARDLTSGSPET. The whole CDR3 protein is CSARDLTSGSPETQYF.

A note on this clone: The read terminates 3 residues before the CDR3 end, so the remaining end is supplied by the germline J gene. This same CDR3 is encoded by further DNA sequences in the sample. V is TRBV28 and J is TRBJ1-5; no firm D call. V lost 6 bases and J lost 2, with 5 bases in between. Germline V gene data show CDR1 as MDHEN and CDR2 as SYDVKM. The CDR3 sequence is 12 residues long. Incomplete CDR3 DNA: TGTGCCAGCAGGTCAGGCAATCAGCCC. It specifies CASRSGNQP. The whole CDR3 reads CASRSGNQPQHF.

In the case of this clone: The missing CDR3 end, 3 residues past where the read stops, is filled in from the germline J gene. The chain recombines TRBV20-1 with TRBJ2-7; D assignment may be TRBD1 or TRBD2 (5 bases each). The CDR3 is 16 residues long. Trimming took off 0 bases at V and 0 bases at J, with 15 bases between the two ends. Germline V gene lookup returns CDR1 DFQATT and CDR2 SNEGSKA (reference sequence). Incomplete CDR3 DNA: TGCAGTGCTAGAGAGACGGGAAGGGGCAGCTCCTACGAG. Protein sequence: CSARETGRGSSYE. The full CDR3 protein is CSARETGRGSSYEQYF.

A note on this clone: Coverage ceases 3 residues before the CDR3 finishes, and the germline J gene fills in the end. The genes are TRBV12-3 or TRBV12-4 and TRBJ2-1, with TRBD1 matching 11 bases. Trimming at V came to 5 bases and at J to 7 bases, leaving 7 bases not matched to a gene. There are 15 residues in the CDR3. CDR3 DNA (partial): TGTGCCAGCAGTCCCCGGGACAGGGGGATGAATGAG. Encoded protein: CASSPRDRGMNE. The full CDR3 is CASSPRDRGMNEQFF.

As for this clone: The sequenced fragment ends 3 residues before the CDR3 boundary, so the rest is inferred from the germline J gene. The chain has TRBV6-1 and TRBJ2-7; D unresolved. Germline CDR1 reads MNHNS; CDR2 reads SASEGT. This CDR3 contains 15 residues. V was shortened by 3 bases and J by 4 bases, with 16 bases between the two germline ends. CDR3 loop: CASSDEISSPYEQYF. Partial CDR3 DNA: TGTGCCAGCAGTGACGAGATCTCCAGTCCATACGAG.

To note about this clone: Compared with germline, one end of the junction differs, possibly owing to a read error. The CDR3 is cut off 3 residues early in the read; its end comes from the germline J gene. The gene calls are TRBV10-3 and TRBJ2-2; 8 nucleotides align to TRBD2. Germline loops: CDR1 ENHRY, CDR2 SYGVKD. The CDR3 consists of 16 residues. The CDR3 spells CAISALAALSTGELFF. Incomplete CDR3 DNA: TGTGCCATAAGTGCACTAGCGGCCCTTTCCACCGGGGAG.

About this clone: The CDR3 end falls 3 residues outside the read, so it is completed with the germline J gene. The V gene is TRBV13, the J gene TRBJ2-6; TRBD1 agrees at 7 bases. The germline CDR1 and CDR2 sequences are PRHDT and FYEKMQ (reference sequence). The CDR3 contains 16 residues. V trimming: 5 bases; J trimming: 3 bases; junction bases outside the gene matches: 7. The CDR3 sequence: CASSTTGWNGANVLTF. The sequenced CDR3 bases are TGTGCCAGCAGCACGACAGGGTGGAATGGGGCCAACGTC.

Note on this clone: The read is 3 residues too short to cover the CDR3 end, so that end is filled in from the germline J gene. This chain joins TRBV7-2 and TRBJ2-7, with a tentative D call TRBD1 (6 bases). The germline V gene encodes CDR1 SGHTA and CDR2 FQGNSA. V shed 4 bases and J shed 2 bases, with 12 bases lying between them. The CDR3 is made up of 14 amino acids. CDR3 DNA, as far as it was read: TGTGCCAGCAGCTCCGACAGGCTCGCCTACGAG. It is translated as CASSSDRLAYE. The CDR3, in full, reads CASSSDRLAYEQYF.

Remarks on this clone: The sequence runs out 3 residues before the end of the CDR3; the remainder is reconstructed from the germline J gene. The gene calls are TRBV20-1 and TRBJ1-3, with 8 bases identical to TRBD1. The CDR3 contains 14 residues. Unmatched junction bases numbered 4, after V lost 2 bases and J lost 4 bases. From germline, CDR1 is DFQATT and CDR2 SNEGSKA (reference sequence). The CDR3 bases that were read are TGCAGTGCTAGACACCGGGACAGGGGAAACACC. It translates to CSARHRDRGNT. Given in full, the CDR3 is CSARHRDRGNTIYF.

With regard to this clone: The read ends 3 residues shy of where the CDR3 ends; the end is completed using the germline J gene. V and J are TRBV2 and TRBJ2-1; 11 bases map to TRBD2. The germline V gene encodes CDR1 SNHLY and CDR2 FYNNEI. The CDR3 contains 16 residues. Trimming at V came to 7 bases and at J to 7 bases, leaving 12 bases not matched to a gene. CDR3 DNA (partial): TGTGCCAGCACCCCGGGGCTAGCGGGAGGTAATAATGAG. This sequence encodes CASTPGLAGGNNE. The full CDR3 protein is CASTPGLAGGNNEQFF.

On this clone itself: The read terminates 3 residues ahead of where the CDR3 ends, so the germline J gene completes it. The chain recombines TRBV18 with TRBJ2-7, with 8 bases aligning to TRBD2. V lost 3 bases and J lost 6; bases outside the gene matches: 7. Germline V gene data show CDR1 as KGHSH and CDR2 as LQKENI. The CDR3 is 14 amino acids. The sequenced CDR3 bases are TGTGCCAGCTCACCGGGCTCCGGGACTAGCGAG. Protein product: CASSPGSGTSE. The whole CDR3 protein reads CASSPGSGTSEQYF.

In the case of this clone: The read ends 3 residues shy of where the CDR3 ends; the end is completed using the germline J gene. The chain links TRBV19 to TRBJ2-7; tentatively, D is TRBD1 (6 bases). Germline V gene data show CDR1 as LNHDA and CDR2 as SQIVND (reference sequence). Between the trimmed V and J ends, which lost 6 bases and 3 bases, there was a span of 12 bases. This CDR3 spans 13 amino acids. CDR3 DNA, as far as it was read: TGTGCCAGTAGCCCCGGACAGCTCTACGAG. Amino acids: CASSPGQLYE. The entire CDR3 sequence reads CASSPGQLYEQYF.

Details on this clone: The CDR3 end is not reached by the read, which stops 3 residues before it; the germline J gene fills it in. This chain connects TRBV6-1 to TRBJ2-7, with D tentatively TRBD1 (6 bases). Germline-derived CDR1 and CDR2 are MNHNS and SASEGT. The CDR3 is made up of 15 amino acids. V lost 3 bases and J 3 bases, leaving 15 bases between the germline ends. The CDR3 sequence is CASSDAGTPNYEQYF. The CDR3 bases that were read are TGTGCCAGCAGTGACGCCGGGACACCGAACTACGAG.

Remarks on this clone: Read coverage stops 3 residues before the CDR3 terminus; the germline J gene supplies the remainder. The chain uses TRBV3-1 (or the pseudogene TRBV3-2) and TRBJ2-7; 13 nucleotides match TRBD2. The trim removed 4 bases at V and 5 bases at J, leaving 5 bases unmatched. The germline V gene encodes CDR1 LGHDT and CDR2 YNNKEL (reference sequence). This CDR3 has 15 residues. CDR3 amino acids: CASSLRTSGGHEQYF. The DNA read from the CDR3 is TGTGCCAGCAGCCTACGGACTAGCGGGGGTCACGAG.

As regards this clone: The missing CDR3 end, 3 residues past where the read stops, is filled in from the germline J gene. The rearrangement joins TRBV20-1 to TRBJ2-7; D remains unclear. The CDR3 contains 12 residues. V lost 5 bases and J 3 bases, leaving 11 bases between the germline ends. In germline, CDR1 is DFQATT, CDR2 SNEGSKA (reference sequence). Partial CDR3 DNA: TGCAGTGCTCTCCGCGGAGACTACGAG. This codes for CSALRGDYE. The entire CDR3 protein reads CSALRGDYEQYF.

Note on this clone: The missing CDR3 end, 3 residues past where the read stops, is filled in from the germline J gene. The chain is built from TRBV19 and TRBJ2-1; the D gene is possibly TRBD2 (6 bases). V lost 0 bases and J lost 4, with 16 bases in between. This CDR3 is 17 amino acids long. CDR1 is LNHDA and CDR2 is SQIVND in the germline V gene (reference sequence). CDR3 in amino acids: CASSIDLETSKYNEQFF. The CDR3 DNA, read in part, is TGTGCCAGTAGTATAGATCTCGAGACTAGTAAATACAATGAG.

Remarks on this clone: The missing CDR3 end, 3 residues past where the read stops, is filled in from the germline J gene. V and J are TRBV10-2 and TRBJ2-1; 10 bases are a match to TRBD2. The length of the CDR3 is 15 residues. Losses at the gene ends were 7 bases for V and 1 base for J; bases not matched to a gene: 4. Germline CDR1 reads WSHSY; CDR2 reads SAAADI. The CDR3: CASKASGRSYNEQFF. The CDR3 bases that were read are TGCGCCAGCAAGGCTAGCGGGAGATCCTACAATGAG.

Note on this clone: The CDR3 end falls 3 residues outside the read, so it is completed with the germline J gene. This chain uses TRBV18 with TRBJ1-1; D is possibly TRBD1 (5 bases). Germline V gene sequence: CDR1 KGHSH, CDR2 LQKENI. Trimming cost V 4 bases and J 2 bases, with 11 bases left between them. The CDR3 length is 14 residues. The CDR3 here is CASSLGRANTEAFF. The CDR3 bases that were read are TGTGCCAGCTCACTAGGCAGGGCTAACACTGAA. Variable domain in full (rest from reference TRBV18 and TRBJ1-1): NAGVMQNPRHLVRRRGQEARLRCSPMKGHSHVYWYRQLPEEGLKFMVYLQKENIIDESGMPKERFSAEFPKEGPSILRIQQVVRGDSAAYFCASSLGRANTEAFFGQGTRLTVV.

To note about this clone: The read terminates 3 residues before the CDR3 end, so the remaining end is supplied by the germline J gene. The V and J genes are TRBV3-1 (or the pseudogene TRBV3-2) and TRBJ2-1, with 11 bases identical to TRBD2. Germline CDR1 LGHDT, CDR2 YNNKEL (reference sequence). With 1 base clipped from V and 7 bases from J, the junction kept 6 bases outside the gene matches. The CDR3 consists of 16 residues. Partial CDR3 DNA: TGTGCCAGCAGCCAAGTAAGGGCTAGCGGGAGGAATGAG. Protein sequence: CASSQVRASGRNE. The CDR3 reads in full as CASSQVRASGRNEQFF.

Regarding this clone: The read comes to an end 3 residues before the CDR3 does, leaving the germline J gene to fill in the end. V usage is TRBV7-9 and J usage is TRBJ2-1, with TRBD2 matching over 12 bases. CDR1 and CDR2 from the germline V gene are SEHNR and FQNEAQ (reference sequence). This CDR3 contains 15 residues. Trimming took 6 bases from V and 7 from J; bases not matched to a gene: 7. The CDR3 sequence: CASSEGLAGLNEQFF. Partial CDR3 DNA: TGTGCCAGCAGTGAGGGACTAGCGGGTCTGAATGAG.

For this clone: The CDR3 end is not reached by the read, which stops 3 residues before it; the germline J gene fills it in. The chain is built from TRBV19 and TRBJ1-2; TRBD1 agrees at 12 bases. The germline V gene has CDR1 LNHDA and CDR2 SQIVND (reference sequence). The CDR3 runs to 17 residues. Here the CDR3 reads CASSIFGTGGLKNDYTF. Incomplete CDR3 DNA: TGTGCCAGTAGTATCTTTGGGACAGGGGGCTTAAAGAATGAC.

Points on this clone: The CDR3 extends 3 residues past the end of the read, so its final part is completed from the germline J gene. The chain is built from TRBV11-2 and TRBJ2-7; 9 positions agree with TRBD1. Germline CDR1 is SGHAT and CDR2 is FQNNGV. The CDR3 spans 15 residues. The J segment lost 3 bases and the V segment lost 3 bases, leaving 6 bases of the junction unmatched. The sequenced part of the CDR3 DNA is TGTGCCAGCAGCTTGGGGACAGGGAGCTACTACGAG. It codes for CASSLGTGSYYE. The CDR3 reads in full as CASSLGTGSYYEQYF.

A note on this clone: The read falls 3 residues short of the CDR3 end, and the missing part is taken from the germline J gene. This chain connects TRBV30 to TRBJ2-1; 11 positions match TRBD2. V lost 4 bases to trimming and J lost 7 bases; unmatched junction nucleotides: 3. There are 13 residues in the CDR3. Germline CDR1 and CDR2: GTSNPN and SVGIG (reference sequence). CDR3 bases read: TGTGCCTGGAAATTAGCGGGAGGGAATGAG. This gives the protein CAWKLAGGNE. The full CDR3 is CAWKLAGGNEQFF.

In regard to this clone: The read finishes 3 residues shy of the CDR3 end, and the germline J gene is used to complete it. This chain joins TRBV6-4 and TRBJ2-3, with a possible D match to TRBD2 (6 bases). The CDR3 length is 14 residues. V was pared by 6 bases and J by 0 bases, with 10 bases between. Germline-derived CDR1 and CDR2 are MRHNA and SNTAGT. The sequenced part of the CDR3 DNA is TGTGCCAGCAGCAAAGGGACTAGCACAGATACG. Protein product: CASSKGTSTDT. The full CDR3 is CASSKGTSTDTQYF.